This T cell receptor (beta chain) was captured in a study of shared clonotypes between healthy human individuals. V shed 6 bases and J 5 bases; nucleotides not matched to a gene: 10. Germline values: CDR1 MDHEN, CDR2 SYDVKM. CDR3 size: 15 residues. Clones were read by immunoSEQ multiplex PCR, and TCRdb kept only the in-frame ones, dropping some. Of hundreds of thousands of clones in the sample, around 97% were seen once. The chain combines TRBV28 with TRBJ2-1, with 7 bases lining up with TRBD1. Sequenced input: naive CD4+ T cells sorted from blood. Subset noted: CD45RA+ positively selected. This TCR was recovered from a woman aged 25 to 39 in good health. Written as DNA, the CDR3 is TGTGCCAGCAGAGTTGGACAGGTGGGGAACAATGAGCAGTTCTTC. Amino acids: CASRVGQVGNNEQFF.